Reported below is one T cell receptor (beta chain). Its antigen is undetermined. Sequencing was performed with immunoSEQ multiplex PCR; in TCRdb, only in-frame clones are kept and a portion is missing. The table records around 62,000 clones, about 79% of them present only once. The data were taken from a study of OX40 agonist ivuxolimab in advanced cancers. Background on the study: Three individuals attained partial responses, comprising one hepatocellular carcinoma case and two cutaneous melanoma cases.

Findings and caveats of the study: Some of the nonresponding patients also showed low levels of normalized T-cell clonal expansion.

Trimming shortened V by 0 bases and J by 11 bases, and 11 bases separated the two germline ends. CDR1 is SGDLS, CDR2 YYNGEE, per germline. The CDR3 has 12 amino acids. The J gene is TRBJ1-1, the V gene TRBV9; perhaps TRBD1 as D (5 bases). The sample consisted of CD4+ or CD8+ T cells sorted from blood, taken in a trial of the OX40 agonist ivuxolimab. This sequence originates from an adult with an advanced solid tumor such as melanoma, head and neck, liver or kidney cancer. The CDR3 sequence is CASSVGGGEAFF. CDR3 in DNA: TGTGCCAGCAGCGTAGGGGGAGGGGAGGCTTTCTTT.